This T cell receptor (beta chain) came from a study of T cell changes during pregnancy in multiple sclerosis. Per germline, CDR1 SGHTA and CDR2 FQGTGA. The CDR3 loop spans 16 amino acids. V lost 2 bases to trimming and J lost 5 bases; unmatched junction nucleotides: 6. The method was immunoSEQ multiplex PCR; TCRdb's version includes in-frame clones alone and lacks a portion of them. The sample contains about 100,000 clones, around 93% of which appear only once. The TCR originated in a female donor with multiple sclerosis, enrolled in a pregnancy study. The input for sequencing was peripheral blood, taken after pregnancy. The chain uses TRBV7-3 and TRBJ2-3, with TRBD2 identical over 11 bases. As DNA, the CDR3 is TGTGCCAGCAGCTTAGGTAGCGGGGGGGGAAGAGATACGCAGTATTTT. It translates to CASSLGSGGGRDTQYF. The variable domain in full, with the rest retrieved from reference TRBV7-3 and TRBJ2-3, is GAGVSQTPSNKVTEKGKYVELRCDPISGHTALYWYRQSLGQGPEFLIYFQGTGAADDSGLPNDRFFAVRPEGSVSTLKIQRTERGDSAVYLCASSLGSGGGRDTQYFGPGTRLTVL.